This T cell receptor (beta chain) was identified in a study of cytomegalovirus exposure and HLA in healthy donors (dated 2017 in TCRdb). In terms of the full investigation: An earlier analysis of about 530 of the donors reported approximately 260 Gb of sequence data and 117 million unique TCR beta sequences obtained from about 179 million T cells. In addition to the first cohort of roughly 700 subjects, a separate validation cohort of 120 different subjects was used. To predict cytomegalovirus infection status, the study brought together high-throughput TCR immunosequencing, statistical association of individual TCRs with disease status, and machine learning. The study profiled the T cell repertoires of more than 500 subjects by immunosequencing and related them to cytomegalovirus serostatus. Rather than using new phenotypic data, the later analysis identified candidate immune exposures from TCR beta sequences and from how often those sequences occurred across donors. An earlier analysis of a few hundred of the donors applied high-throughput TCR beta sequencing to assess whether each TCR beta V gene segment acted as functional or pseudogenic. All discovery cohort repertoires had been generated using a single sequencing platform. Roughly five DR-DQ haplotypes were handled as single units for association and clustering because linkage in the cohort was strong. An early release that covered 500 to 800 HLA-typed donors contained approximately 300 gigabases of sequencing data and 80 million or so unique TCR sequences. A later genetic analysis took genome-wide SNP genotypes for about 55% of the 666 donors and used that subset as a discovery cohort. The study was designed to test whether signatures of past pathogen exposure could be identified by cataloging public T cell receptors. A later analysis re-examined previously published TCR beta repertoires from about 670 donors and added high-resolution HLA genotyping to investigate patterns of TCR occurrence. Of the roughly 410 genotyped donors, roughly 80% were placed in the genetic ancestry cluster associated with self-reported Caucasian donors. HLA typing covered class I and class II loci at four-digit resolution. Among some 400 genotyped donors of the cohort, an average of roughly 240,000 unique TCR beta nucleotide sequences were sequenced per donor, approximately 20% of them non-productive. The number of donors typed differed by locus, with roughly 629-640 for A, B, C, DRB1 and DQB1, around 500 for DQA1, 600 to 610 for DPA1, and under 490 for DPB1. Donor age, sex, ethnicity and CMV serostatus were compiled alongside the repertoire data. Overall results and qualifications from the work: According to a later analysis, parvovirus B19, influenza, CMV and Epstein-Barr virus appeared linked to several top co-occurrence clusters. When HLA alleles, especially DR and DQ, strongly co-occurred, attributing TCR associations to individual alleles was difficult. A further reported finding was that TCR beta sequences accurately predicted the HLA-A and HLA-B alleles for most subjects in the first cohort. An earlier analysis of 587 of the donors showed that most TCR beta V segments appeared in productive rearrangements either about 87% or about 30% of the time, which broadly matched IMGT annotations. The 87-base-pair reads could not distinguish some IMGT-functional V segments, including TRBV6-2 and TRBV6-3, so those segments were excluded. Presence/absence analyses assumed roughly uniform sequencing depth across donors, an assumption that may not hold. A cluster of highly shared sequence variants was judged likely to represent a technical artifact of the sequencing pipeline. In vitro tests confirmed that a few of the cytomegalovirus-associated TCR beta chains recognize cytomegalovirus antigens. While some public TCRs were present in many individuals, most TCR sequences turned up only very rarely across donors. According to a later analysis, most CMV-associated TCR beta chains appeared to be HLA-restricted, and the HLA associations seemed to be driven largely by CMV exposure. Because some donors lacked HLA typing at each locus, the association tests relied only on the typed subset. An association between a missense DCLRE1C variant and V-gene and J-gene trimming of TCR beta chains was found in a later genetic analysis and replicated in an independent cohort. The study listed 164 TCR beta chains as associated with cytomegalovirus. Only TCR beta chains were sequenced in this cohort, and the absence of alpha or paired-chain data limited detectable features. The classifier was reported to diagnose cytomegalovirus status with high specificity and sensitivity in both the original and validation cohorts. The authors suggested that the approach could potentially be extended to other disease states and immunological phenotypes. In a later analysis, the rate of TCR association differed among HLA loci, with DRB1 alleles having the most associated TCRs and HLA-C alleles having the fewest. According to a later genetic analysis, donors in an Asian-associated ancestry cluster had fewer N-insertions in productive TCRs than the approximately 670-donor mean. Linkage disequilibrium might explain the correlated functional status among segregating V segments, but an unknown experimental factor could not be ruled out. A later analysis associated 15,000 to 20,000 TCR beta sequences with specific HLA alleles at a false discovery rate of 0.05. For the cohort, immune exposure information was limited to CMV serostatus. Seventeen rarely observed V segments, including chromosome 9 orphons, were excluded from the earlier analysis of 550 to 700 of the donors because counts were too low. In a later analysis, HLA-associated TCR beta chains showed more clonal expansion and lower generation probabilities than non-associated chains that were equally common.

The cohort comprised under 700 healthy bone marrow donors. At the time of sampling, every cohort member was nominally healthy, though immune exposures that went unrecorded were likely present. The donor was CMV seronegative and belonged to the group of roughly 330 seronegative cohort members. A peripheral blood sample was provided by each donor, and peripheral blood mononuclear cells were used for TCR beta sequencing. The Qiagen DNeasy Blood Extraction Kit was used to extract genomic DNA from the blood cell samples. This clone showed up just a few times. Its antigen is still unknown. Base qualities were left out, and no much larger clone turns up one base away. The CDR1 and CDR2 encoded by the germline V gene (reference sequence) are LNHDA and SQIVND. At the junction V is shortened by 7 bases and J by 4 bases; bases outside the gene matches: 8. The CDR3, cysteine through phenylalanine, is 14 amino acids long. The only DNA kept is the CDR3, 42 bases in frame from the first base.

Library construction relied on the immunoSEQ multiplex PCR assay. A mixture of 60 forward primers for TCR Vbeta segments and 13 reverse primers for TCR Jbeta segments was used in the multiplex PCR. The CDR3 region of rearranged TCR beta genes was amplified from genomic DNA with a multiplex PCR assay. On the Illumina HiSeq System, the amplified TCR beta libraries were sequenced as 87-base-pair reads. On the study's bioinformatics: A later analysis tallied 75 million to 85 million unique TCR beta chains across the 610 or so repertoires, and approximately 12 million of those chains were shared by two or more donors. Raw reads were error-corrected and collapsed into unique sequences with a nearest-neighbor algorithm that merged closely related sequences to remove PCR and sequencing errors. Alignment of CDR3 sequences to IMGT reference sequences was used to assign V, D and J gene segments. For a sequence to be retained, at least a six-nucleotide match to both a V gene segment and a J gene segment was required. Rearrangements were classified as productive when the CDR3 lacked stop codons and remained in frame with V and J, and all other rearrangements were classified as non-productive. Following IMGT convention, CDR3 was defined as the stretch from the second conserved V-encoded cysteine up to the conserved J-encoded phenylalanine. In an earlier analysis of more than 550 of the donors, sequences lacking an unambiguous match to a single V gene segment were excluded. An earlier analysis of 587 of the donors called V segments functional above 56.7% productive rearrangements and segregating when the between-donor standard deviation exceeded 5%. A statistical classification framework was built to diagnose cytomegalovirus status from the catalog of TCR beta chain sequences. V and J gene assignment, in a later analysis, came from comparing TCR nucleotide sequences with IMGT/GENE-DB human TR gene sequences. The TCRdist pipeline was used in a later analysis to assign CDR3 sequences and most-parsimonious VDJ recombination scenarios. In a later analysis, each TCR beta chain was defined by its CDR3 amino acid sequence together with its V-gene family, and reads without a unique V-gene family were excluded. As a way to deal with suspected cross-contamination and a sequencing artifact, a later analysis dropped 450 to 700 nucleotide sequences that were highly shared and had low generation probability. A later analysis calculated a clonal expansion index for each public chain from normalized within-repertoire ranks of inferred template counts. A later analysis computed generation probabilities with a VDJ recombination model fitted to out-of-frame rearrangements, and checked the results against IGoR. In a later analysis, TCR-TCR, TCR-HLA and TCR-CMV co-occurrence was scored with hypergeometric tests, and a repertoire-size bias correction was applied to TCR pairs. False discovery rates were estimated in a later analysis by permuting HLA or CMV assignments 20 times. In a later analysis, co-occurring TCRs were grouped using DBSCAN, and TCRdist sequence similarity was added for clustering within HLA-allele-positive subsets. Repertoires with fewer than 30,000 or more than 120,000 public chains, plus five repertoires with anomalous nucleotide sharing, were excluded from co-occurrence clustering. TCRdb re-hosts the immuneACCESS table, in-frame sequences only. Its copies lack some clones; in the studies checked, an unresolved V gene accounts for under half of them, and the cause for the rest is not known. That table is the source of V, J and clone size, and D and trimming were worked out from the DNA. This sample lists 55,000 to 65,000 clones; 80% were detected once. 3.5% to 4% of the sample comes from the top ten.

Sequences were obtained from PBMCs. The sequence derives from a woman aged 40 to 50 in good health and CMV-seronegative. The receptor chain draws on TRBV19 and TRBJ1-2; TRBD1 fits 8 bases in the junction. In nucleotide form, the sequence is TGTGCCAGTACGGACAGGGTTGGTAGCTATGGCTACACCTTC. This is translated as CASTDRVGSYGYTF.